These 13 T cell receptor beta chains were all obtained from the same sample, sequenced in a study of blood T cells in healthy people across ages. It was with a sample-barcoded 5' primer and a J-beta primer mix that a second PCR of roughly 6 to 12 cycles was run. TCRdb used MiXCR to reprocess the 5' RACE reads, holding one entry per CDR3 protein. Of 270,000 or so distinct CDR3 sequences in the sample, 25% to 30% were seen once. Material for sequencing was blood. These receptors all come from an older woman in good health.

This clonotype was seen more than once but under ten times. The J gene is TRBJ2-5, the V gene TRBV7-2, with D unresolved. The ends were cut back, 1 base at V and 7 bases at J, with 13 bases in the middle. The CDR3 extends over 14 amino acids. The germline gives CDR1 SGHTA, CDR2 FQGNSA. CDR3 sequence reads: CASSLEAGLGTQYF. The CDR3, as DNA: TGTGCCAGCAGCTTAGAAGCTGGGCTGGGGACCCAGTACTTC.

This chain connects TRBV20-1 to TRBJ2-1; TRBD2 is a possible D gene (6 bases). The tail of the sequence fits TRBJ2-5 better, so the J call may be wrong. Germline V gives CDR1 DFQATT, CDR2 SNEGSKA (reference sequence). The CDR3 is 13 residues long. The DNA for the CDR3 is TGCAGTGCTGGGCGGTCAGGAGGGGAGACCCAGTACTTC. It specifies CSAGRSGGETQYF.

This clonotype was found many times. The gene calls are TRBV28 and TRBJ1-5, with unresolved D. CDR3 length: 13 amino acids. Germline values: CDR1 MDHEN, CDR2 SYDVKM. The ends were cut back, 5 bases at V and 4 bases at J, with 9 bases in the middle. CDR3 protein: CASSGLQNQPQHF. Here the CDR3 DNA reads TGTGCCAGCAGTGGCTTACAGAATCAGCCCCAGCATTTT.

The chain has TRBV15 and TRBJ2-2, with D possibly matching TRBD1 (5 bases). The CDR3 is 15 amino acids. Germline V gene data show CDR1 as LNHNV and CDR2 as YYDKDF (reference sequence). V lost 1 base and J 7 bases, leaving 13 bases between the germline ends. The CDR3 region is CATSRVVRADGELFF. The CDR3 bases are TGTGCCACCAGCAGAGTTGTCAGGGCGGACGGGGAGCTGTTTTTT.

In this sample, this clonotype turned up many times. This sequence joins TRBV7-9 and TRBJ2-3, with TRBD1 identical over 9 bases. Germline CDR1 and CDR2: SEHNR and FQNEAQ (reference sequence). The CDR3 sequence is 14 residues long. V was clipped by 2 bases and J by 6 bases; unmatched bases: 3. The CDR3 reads CASSLTGGVDTQYF. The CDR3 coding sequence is TGTGCCAGCAGCTTAACAGGGGGCGTGGATACGCAGTATTTT.

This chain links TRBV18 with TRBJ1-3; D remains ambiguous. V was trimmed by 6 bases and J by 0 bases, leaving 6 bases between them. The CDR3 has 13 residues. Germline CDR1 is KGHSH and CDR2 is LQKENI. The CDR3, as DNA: TGTGCCAGCTCCGATTCCTCTGGAAACACCATATATTTT. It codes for CASSDSSGNTIYF. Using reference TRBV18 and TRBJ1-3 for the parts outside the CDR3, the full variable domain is NAGVMQNPRHLVRRRGQEARLRCSPMKGHSHVYWYRQLPEEGLKFMVYLQKENIIDESGMPKERFSAEFPKEGPSILRIQQVVRGDSAAYFCASSDSSGNTIYFGEGSWLTVV.

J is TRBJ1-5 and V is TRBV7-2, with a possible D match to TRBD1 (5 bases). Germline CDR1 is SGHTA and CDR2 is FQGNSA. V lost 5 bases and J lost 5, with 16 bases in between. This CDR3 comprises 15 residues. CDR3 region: CASSQASTVDQPQHF. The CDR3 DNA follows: TGTGCCAGCAGCCAGGCTTCGACAGTCGATCAGCCCCAGCATTTT. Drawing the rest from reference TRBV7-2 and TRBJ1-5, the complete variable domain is GAGVSQSPSNKVTEKGKDVELRCDPISGHTALYWYRQSLGQGLEFLIYFQGNSAPDKSGLPSDRFSAERTGGSVSTLTIQRTQQEDSAVYLCASSQASTVDQPQHFGDGTRLSIL.

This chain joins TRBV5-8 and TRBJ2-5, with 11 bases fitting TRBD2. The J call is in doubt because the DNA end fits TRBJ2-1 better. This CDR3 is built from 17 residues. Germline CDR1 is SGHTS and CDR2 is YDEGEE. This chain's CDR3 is CASSLVRTSGSYNEQFF. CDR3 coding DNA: TGTGCCAGCAGCTTGGTAAGGACTAGCGGGTCCTACAATGAGCAGTTCTTC.

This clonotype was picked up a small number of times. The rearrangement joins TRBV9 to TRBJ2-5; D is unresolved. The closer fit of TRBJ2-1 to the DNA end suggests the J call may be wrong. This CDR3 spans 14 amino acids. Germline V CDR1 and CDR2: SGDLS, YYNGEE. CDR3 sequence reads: CASSVVPRTNEQFF. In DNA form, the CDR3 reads TGTGCCAGCAGCGTAGTTCCCAGAACGAATGAGCAGTTCTTC.

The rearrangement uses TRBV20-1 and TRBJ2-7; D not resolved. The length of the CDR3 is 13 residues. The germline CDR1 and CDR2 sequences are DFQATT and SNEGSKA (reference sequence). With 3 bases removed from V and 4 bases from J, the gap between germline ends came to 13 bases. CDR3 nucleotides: TGCAGTGCTAGGAGGCCAGAGACTTACGAGCAGTACTTC. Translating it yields CSARRPETYEQYF.

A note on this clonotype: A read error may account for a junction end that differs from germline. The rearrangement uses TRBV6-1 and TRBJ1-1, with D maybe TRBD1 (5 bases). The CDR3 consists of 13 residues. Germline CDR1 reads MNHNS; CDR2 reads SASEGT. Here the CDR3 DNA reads TGTGCCAGCAGTGGGACACCGAACCCTGAAGCTTTCTTT. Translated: CASSGTPNPEAFF.

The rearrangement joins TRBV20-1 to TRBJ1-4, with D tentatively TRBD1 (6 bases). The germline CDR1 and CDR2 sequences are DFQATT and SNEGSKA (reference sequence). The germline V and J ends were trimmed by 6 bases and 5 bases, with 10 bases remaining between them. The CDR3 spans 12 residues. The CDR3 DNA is TGCAGTGCGAGGACAGAGAATGAAAAACTGTTTTTT. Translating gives CSARTENEKLFF.

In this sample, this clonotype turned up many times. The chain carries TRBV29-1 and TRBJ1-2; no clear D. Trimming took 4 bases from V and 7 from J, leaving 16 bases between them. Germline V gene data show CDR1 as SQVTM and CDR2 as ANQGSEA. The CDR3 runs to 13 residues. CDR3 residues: CSVGGQAAGGYTF. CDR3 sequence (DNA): TGCAGCGTTGGCGGGCAGGCCGCGGGTGGCTACACCTTC.